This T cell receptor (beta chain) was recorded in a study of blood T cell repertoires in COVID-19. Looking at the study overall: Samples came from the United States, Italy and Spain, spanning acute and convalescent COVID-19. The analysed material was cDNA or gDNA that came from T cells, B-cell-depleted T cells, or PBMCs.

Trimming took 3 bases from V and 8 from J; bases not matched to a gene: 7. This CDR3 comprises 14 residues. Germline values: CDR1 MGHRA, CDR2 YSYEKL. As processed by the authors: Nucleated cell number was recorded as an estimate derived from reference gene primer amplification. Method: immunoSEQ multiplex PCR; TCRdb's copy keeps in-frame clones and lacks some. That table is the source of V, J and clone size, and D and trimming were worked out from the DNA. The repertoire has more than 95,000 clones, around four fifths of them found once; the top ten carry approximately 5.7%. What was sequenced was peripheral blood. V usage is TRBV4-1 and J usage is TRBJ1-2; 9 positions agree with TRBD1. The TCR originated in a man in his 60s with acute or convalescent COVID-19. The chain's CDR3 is CASSHIGQGQGYTF. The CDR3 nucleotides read TGCGCCAGCAGCCACATAGGACAGGGGCAGGGCTACACCTTC.